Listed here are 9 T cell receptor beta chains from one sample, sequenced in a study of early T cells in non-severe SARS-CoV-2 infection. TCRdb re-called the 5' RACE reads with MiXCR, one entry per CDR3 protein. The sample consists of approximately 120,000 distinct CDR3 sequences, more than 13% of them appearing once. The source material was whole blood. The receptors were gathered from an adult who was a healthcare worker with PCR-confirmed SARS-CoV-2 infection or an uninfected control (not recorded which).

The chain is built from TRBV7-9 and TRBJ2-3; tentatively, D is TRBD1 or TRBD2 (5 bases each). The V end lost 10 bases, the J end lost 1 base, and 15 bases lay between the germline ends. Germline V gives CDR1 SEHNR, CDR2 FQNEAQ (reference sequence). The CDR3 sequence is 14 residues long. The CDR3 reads CATRAMGGTDTQYF. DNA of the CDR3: TGTGCCACCCGGGCCATGGGGGGCACAGATACGCAGTATTTT.

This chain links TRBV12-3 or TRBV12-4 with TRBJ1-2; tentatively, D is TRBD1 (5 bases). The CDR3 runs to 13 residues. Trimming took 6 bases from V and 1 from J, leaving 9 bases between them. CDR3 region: CASRPDNNYGYTF. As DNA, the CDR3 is TGTGCCAGCAGACCGGACAATAACTATGGCTACACCTTC.

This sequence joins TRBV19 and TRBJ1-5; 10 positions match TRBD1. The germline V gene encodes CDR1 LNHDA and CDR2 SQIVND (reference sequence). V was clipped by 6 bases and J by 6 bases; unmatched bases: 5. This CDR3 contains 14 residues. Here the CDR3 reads CASSRDRGVQPQHF. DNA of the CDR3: TGTGCCAGTAGCCGGGACAGGGGAGTTCAGCCCCAGCATTTT. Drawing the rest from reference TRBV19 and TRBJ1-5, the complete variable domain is DGGITQSPKYLFRKEGQNVTLSCEQNLNHDAMYWYRQDPGQGLRLIYYSQIVNDFQKGDIAEGYSVSREKKESFPLTVTSAQKNPTAFYLCASSRDRGVQPQHFGDGTRLSIL.

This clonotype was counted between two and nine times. In nucleotides, the CDR3 is TGTGCCAGCAGTTTAGGGGACGGCTCAGATACGCAGTATTTT. Amino acids: CASSLGDGSDTQYF. The chain joins TRBV12-3 or TRBV12-4 to TRBJ2-3; either TRBD1 or TRBD2 may fit D (5 bases each). The CDR3 is 14 residues long. Trimming removed 1 base at V and 4 bases at J, with 9 bases between.

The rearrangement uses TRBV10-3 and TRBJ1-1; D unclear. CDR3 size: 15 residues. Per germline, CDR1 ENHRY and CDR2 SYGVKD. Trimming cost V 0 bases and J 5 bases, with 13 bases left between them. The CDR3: CAISESGVDRTEAFF. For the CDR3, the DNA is TGTGCCATCAGTGAGTCCGGGGTTGATAGGACTGAAGCTTTCTTT.

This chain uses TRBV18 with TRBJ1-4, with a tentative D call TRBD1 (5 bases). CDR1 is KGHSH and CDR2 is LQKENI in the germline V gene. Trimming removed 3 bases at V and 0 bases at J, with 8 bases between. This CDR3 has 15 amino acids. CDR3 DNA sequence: TGTGCCAGCTCACCGCAGACAGCAACTAATGAAAAACTGTTTTTT. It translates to CASSPQTATNEKLFF.

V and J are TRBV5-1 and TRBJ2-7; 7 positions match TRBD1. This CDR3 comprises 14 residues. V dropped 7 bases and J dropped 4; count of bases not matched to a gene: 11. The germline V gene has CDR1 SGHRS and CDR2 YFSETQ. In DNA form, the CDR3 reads TGCGCCAGCTTGCACCCCGGGACAGCTTACGAGCAGTACTTC. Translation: CASLHPGTAYEQYF.

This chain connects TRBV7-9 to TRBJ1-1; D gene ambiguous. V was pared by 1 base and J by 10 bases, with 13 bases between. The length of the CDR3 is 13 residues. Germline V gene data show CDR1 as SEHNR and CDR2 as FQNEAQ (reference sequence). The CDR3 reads CASSLVGGQGAFF. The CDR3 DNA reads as TGTGCCAGCAGCTTAGTCGGCGGGCAAGGAGCTTTCTTT.

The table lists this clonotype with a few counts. The CDR3 sequence is CATSAGISTDTQYF. Here the CDR3 DNA reads TGTGCCACCAGTGCCGGGATTAGCACAGATACGCAGTATTTT. The chain combines TRBV24-1 with TRBJ2-3; maybe TRBD2 (5 bases). The CDR3 consists of 14 residues. Germline values: CDR1 KGHDR, CDR2 SFDVKD. Between the trimmed V and J ends, which lost 5 bases and 0 bases, there was a span of 8 bases.